This TCR beta chain was sequenced in a study of patients and donors after allogeneic stem cell transplantation. Each CDR3 protein is one row after TCRdb ran MiXCR on the RT-PCR reads. The sample includes over 200,000 distinct CDR3 sequences, 38% of them seen just once. The sequenced material came from blood, either unsorted or a sorted T cell fraction (not recorded which). The TCR sequence derives from a human donor who was either an allogeneic HSCT recipient or a stem cell or donor lymphocyte infusion donor (not recorded which). It is not recorded whose cells these are; they may come from a transplant donor.

The CDR3 nucleotides read TGCGCCAGCAGCTTCTTACAGGGGGCAGATACGCAGTATTTT. This encodes CASSFLQGADTQYF. V is TRBV5-1 and J is TRBJ2-3; TRBD1 agrees at 8 bases. The J segment lost 4 bases and the V segment lost 2 bases, leaving 3 bases of the junction unmatched. This CDR3 region has 14 residues. The germline V gene encodes CDR1 SGHRS and CDR2 YFSETQ.